The 25 T cell receptor beta chains below all came from one sample that was sequenced in a study of T-cell reconstitution after alpha-beta-depleted transplantation in children. Preparation of the TCRbeta library used unique molecular identifiers. TCRdb ran MiXCR on the PCR reads and lists one entry per CDR3 protein. The data contain about 200,000 distinct CDR3 sequences, less than 15% of them singletons. The sequences come from PBMCs from the stem cell graft donor, collected from the stem cell graft. These receptors came from a human donor who donated a stem cell graft to a child with acute lymphoblastic leukemia.

This clonotype was counted at least ten times. The chain links TRBV20-1 to TRBJ2-7; TRBD2 matches at 7 bases. CDR3 length equals 15 residues. The V gene end was trimmed by 3 bases and the J gene end by 0 bases; junction bases not matched to a gene: 8. In germline, CDR1 is DFQATT, CDR2 SNEGSKA (reference sequence). CDR3 nucleotides: TGCAGTGCTAGGACCGCACTAGCGAGCTCCTACGAGCAGTACTTC. It yields the protein CSARTALASSYEQYF.

This clonotype was counted at least ten times. V gene TRBV5-1 combines with J gene TRBJ1-1; D may be TRBD1 (5 bases). The CDR3 runs 16 residues. V lost 0 bases and J lost 3, with 15 bases in between. Germline V lookup: CDR1 SGHRS, CDR2 YFSETQ. CDR3 protein: CASSLVGPGVHTEAFF. The CDR3 DNA follows: TGCGCCAGCAGCTTGGTTGGCCCGGGGGTGCACACTGAAGCTTTCTTT.

The chain recombines TRBV6-5 with TRBJ1-1, with D hard to call. There are 16 residues in the CDR3. V was trimmed by 0 bases and J by 3 bases, leaving 14 bases between them. CDR1 and CDR2 from the germline V gene are MNHEY and SVGAGI. This CDR3 is CASSYSMGAADTEAFF. CDR3 DNA sequence: TGTGCCAGCAGTTACTCGATGGGCGCTGCGGACACTGAAGCTTTCTTT.

This clonotype has at least ten counts. The rearrangement links TRBV7-2 to TRBJ2-2; either TRBD1 or TRBD2 may fit D (6 bases each). CDR1 and CDR2 (germline): SGHTA, FQGNSA. Trimming cost V 5 bases and J 7 bases, with 20 bases left between them. This CDR3 is built from 16 residues. The CDR3 loop reads CASSLGLPGGGGELFF. The CDR3 region has the DNA TGTGCCAGCAGCCTGGGACTCCCTGGGGGCGGCGGGGAGCTGTTTTTT.

This clonotype was recorded many times. V gene TRBV20-1 combines with J gene TRBJ2-7, with 8 bases matching TRBD2. Trimming at V came to 6 bases and at J to 1 base, leaving 11 bases not matched to a gene. CDR1 and CDR2 from the germline V gene are DFQATT and SNEGSKA (reference sequence). The CDR3 covers 15 residues. CDR3 residues: CSAYLGGDTSYEQYF. Written as DNA, the CDR3 is TGCAGTGCCTACCTCGGGGGGGATACTTCCTACGAGCAGTACTTC.

This clonotype was counted many times. The chain joins TRBV6-1 to TRBJ2-1; 13 nucleotides match TRBD2. Germline V lookup: CDR1 MNHNS, CDR2 SASEGT. V lost 5 bases, J lost 5 bases, and 15 bases stayed unmatched. The CDR3 has 19 amino acids. In DNA form, the CDR3 reads TGTGCCAGCAGTCCCCTGTCTTCGGGACTAGCGGGGCCGCACAATGAGCAGTTCTTC. This translates into CASSPLSSGLAGPHNEQFF.

The chain combines TRBV7-6 with TRBJ2-1; no clear D. With 0 bases removed from V and 7 bases from J, the gap between germline ends came to 10 bases. CDR3 size: 14 residues. Germline CDR1 reads SGHVS; CDR2 reads FNYEAQ. The CDR3, as DNA: TGTGCCAGCAGCTTAGCTGGCAGTAGGAATGAGCAGTTCTTC. Translation gives CASSLAGSRNEQFF.

CDR3 protein: CASSLDQIPGSPLHF. The CDR3 DNA reads as TGTGCCAGCAGTTTGGACCAGATACCGGGTTCACCCCTCCACTTT. V usage is TRBV12-3 or TRBV12-4 and J usage is TRBJ1-6, with D uncertain. V lost 3 bases, J lost 9 bases, and 15 bases lay in between. The CDR3 has 15 residues.

The V call is TRBV5-1, the J call TRBJ2-7, with D possibly matching TRBD1 (5 bases). The germline V gene has CDR1 SGHRS and CDR2 YFSETQ. The V and J ends lost 4 bases and 0 bases respectively, with 11 bases between them. The length of the CDR3 is 14 residues. The CDR3: CASSTHRSSYEQYF. The CDR3 DNA reads as TGCGCCAGCAGCACCCACAGGAGCTCCTACGAGCAGTACTTC.

This clonotype was observed many times. The chain is built from TRBV7-9 and TRBJ2-2; D call uncertain. V gave up 3 bases and J gave up 0 bases, with 5 bases separating them. CDR1 and CDR2 (germline): SEHNR, FQNEAQ (reference sequence). CDR3 length: 14 amino acids. The CDR3 reads CASSLSSNTGELFF. CDR3 nucleotide sequence: TGTGCCAGCAGCTTGTCTTCGAACACCGGGGAGCTGTTTTTT.

This clonotype occurred once. A read error is possible here, since a much larger clone lies one base away. V is TRBV10-3 and J is TRBJ1-1, with D possibly matching TRBD1 (6 bases). Germline V gene sequence: CDR1 ENHRY, CDR2 SYGVKD. The CDR3 loop spans 15 amino acids. The CDR3 here is CVAIGDMMGNTEAFF. CDR3 bases: TGTGTCGCAATAGGGGACATGATGGGGAACACTGAAGCTTTCTTT.

This clonotype was observed at least ten times. The J gene is TRBJ2-1, the V gene TRBV5-6; tentatively, D is TRBD2 (5 bases). Germline V gene lookup returns CDR1 SGHDT and CDR2 YYEEEE. V dropped 4 bases and J dropped 0 bases, with 11 bases sitting between them. The CDR3 length is 15 residues. The CDR3 loop is CASSLASISYNEQFF. CDR3 coding DNA: TGTGCCAGCAGCCTAGCTAGTATCTCCTACAATGAGCAGTTCTTC. The full variable domain, completed using reference TRBV5-6 and TRBJ2-1, is DAGVTQSPTHLIKTRGQQVTLRCSPKSGHDTVSWYQQALGQGPQFIFQYYEEEERQRGNFPDRFSGHQFPNYSSELNVNALLLGDSALYLCASSLASISYNEQFFGPGTRLTVL.

This clonotype was observed at least ten times. V and J are TRBV10-3 and TRBJ2-2, with 10 bases identical to TRBD2. The germline CDR1 and CDR2 sequences are ENHRY and SYGVKD. This CDR3 has 13 amino acids. After removal of 11 bases from V and 5 bases from J, the junction contained 5 bases not matched to a gene. CDR3 DNA: TGTGCCTCCCAGCGGGAGGGAACCGGGGAGCTGTTTTTT. Encoded protein: CASQREGTGELFF.

As DNA, the CDR3 is TGTGCCAGCAGTTACCCACGGGTCCGGGGTGGGACCCAGTACTTC. It specifies CASSYPRVRGGTQYF. The V and J genes are TRBV12-3 or TRBV12-4 and TRBJ2-5; the D gene is possibly TRBD2 (5 bases). There are 15 residues in the CDR3. The germline V and J ends were trimmed by 4 bases and 7 bases, with 19 bases remaining between them.

In its sample, this clonotype was seen many times. The chain couples TRBV5-1 to TRBJ2-7, with a possible D match to TRBD2 (5 bases). From germline, CDR1 is SGHRS and CDR2 YFSETQ. This CDR3 has 14 amino acids. V was clipped by 1 base and J by 1 base, with 9 bases between them. In nucleotides, the CDR3 is TGCGCCAGCAGCTTGTACCGGGATTCCTACGAGCAGTACTTC. Its translation is CASSLYRDSYEQYF.

Regarding this clonotype: This clone may be a read error of a much larger clone one base away. V usage is TRBV5-1 and J usage is TRBJ2-1; tentatively, D is TRBD1 (5 bases). Per the germline V gene, CDR1 is SGHRS and CDR2 is YFSETQ. CDR3 length: 12 residues. The CDR3 coding sequence is TGCGCCAGCCGCTTGGGGCCTAACGGGCAGTTCTTC. Translating gives CASRLGPNGQFF.

This clonotype has a count of ten or more. This sequence joins TRBV4-2 and TRBJ2-3; D is possibly TRBD2 (5 bases). Trimming removed 3 bases at V and 7 bases at J, with 14 bases between. The germline V gene has CDR1 LGHNA and CDR2 YNFKEQ. The CDR3 spans 14 residues. For the CDR3, the DNA is TGTGCCAGCAGCCATGGACTGGAGGCGAATACGCAGTATTTT. It yields the protein CASSHGLEANTQYF.

Turning to this clonotype: Sequence at one end of the junction differs from germline and may be a read error. The CDR3 loop is CTSSTGTSGRARSYEQYF. CDR3 in DNA: TGTACCAGCAGTACCGGGACTAGCGGGAGAGCCCGCTCCTACGAGCAGTACTTC. V gene TRBV12-3 or TRBV12-4 combines with J gene TRBJ2-7, with 14 bases aligning to TRBD2. There are 18 residues in the CDR3.

This clonotype occurred many times. V and J are TRBV20-1 and TRBJ1-1; D is ambiguous. V lost 6 bases to trimming and J lost 0 bases, with 5 bases between them. The CDR3 runs to 11 residues. Germline V gene lookup returns CDR1 DFQATT and CDR2 SNEGSKA (reference sequence). In nucleotides, the CDR3 is TGCAGTGCCTGGCTGAACACTGAAGCTTTCTTT. As protein: CSAWLNTEAFF.

The J gene is TRBJ2-7, the V gene TRBV7-6; 12 nucleotides line up with TRBD2. The CDR3 runs 16 residues. Germline-derived CDR1 and CDR2 are SGHVS and FNYEAQ. The V segment lost 1 base and the J segment 2 bases; nucleotides outside the gene matches: 3. The CDR3 DNA follows: TGTGCCAGCAGCTTAGAGACTAGCGGGAGAGCCTACGAGCAGTACTTC. This translates into CASSLETSGRAYEQYF.

This clonotype occurred many times. The DNA of the CDR3 is TGCGCCAGCAGCTTTGGGCGGGGGAGCTCCTACGAGCAGTACTTC. Its translation: CASSFGRGSSYEQYF. This chain uses TRBV5-1 with TRBJ2-7; 7 nucleotides agree with TRBD2. The CDR3 runs 15 residues. Per germline, CDR1 SGHRS and CDR2 YFSETQ. V lost 2 bases to trimming and J lost 0 bases; unmatched junction nucleotides: 5.

This clonotype was seen a single time. The gene calls are TRBV19 and TRBJ2-3; 8 bases match TRBD2. Germline V lookup: CDR1 LNHDA, CDR2 SQIVND (reference sequence). The V segment lost 3 bases and the J segment 2 bases; nucleotides outside the gene matches: 13. This CDR3 region has 18 residues. The CDR3 loop is CASSISSDSGVFTDTQYF. CDR3 in DNA: TGTGCCAGTAGTATCAGTTCGGATAGCGGGGTTTTCACAGATACGCAGTATTTT.

This clonotype appeared a few times. The chain couples TRBV5-1 to TRBJ2-5; D is possibly TRBD2 (6 bases). The V gene lost 0 bases and the J gene lost 5 bases, with 14 bases spanning the gap. The germline gives CDR1 SGHRS, CDR2 YFSETQ. CDR3 size: 15 residues. CDR3 DNA: TGCGCCAGCAGCTTGGATACTAGCCTGGTGGAGACCCAGTACTTC. Amino acid sequence: CASSLDTSLVETQYF.

This clonotype occurred a few times. Relative to the germline gene, one junction end is altered; a read error may explain this. The chain links TRBV5-1 to TRBJ2-1; 7 positions agree with TRBD1. In germline, CDR1 is SGHRS, CDR2 YFSETQ. The CDR3 totals 15 residues. The DNA of the CDR3 is TGCGCCAGCAGCTTGGCGACCTCCAACTCGGGACAGAACATCTTC. Its translation: CASSLATSNSGQNIF.

This clonotype was recorded many times. The rearrangement links TRBV6-5 to TRBJ2-7, with 11 bases fitting TRBD2. The junction had 12 bases not matched to a gene; V was cut back by 10 bases and J by 4 bases. The CDR3 runs 15 residues. The germline CDR1 and CDR2 sequences are MNHEY and SVGAGI. The CDR3 spells CANSQGGTSGYEQYF. In nucleotides, the CDR3 is TGTGCCAACAGCCAAGGGGGGACTAGCGGATACGAGCAGTACTTC.